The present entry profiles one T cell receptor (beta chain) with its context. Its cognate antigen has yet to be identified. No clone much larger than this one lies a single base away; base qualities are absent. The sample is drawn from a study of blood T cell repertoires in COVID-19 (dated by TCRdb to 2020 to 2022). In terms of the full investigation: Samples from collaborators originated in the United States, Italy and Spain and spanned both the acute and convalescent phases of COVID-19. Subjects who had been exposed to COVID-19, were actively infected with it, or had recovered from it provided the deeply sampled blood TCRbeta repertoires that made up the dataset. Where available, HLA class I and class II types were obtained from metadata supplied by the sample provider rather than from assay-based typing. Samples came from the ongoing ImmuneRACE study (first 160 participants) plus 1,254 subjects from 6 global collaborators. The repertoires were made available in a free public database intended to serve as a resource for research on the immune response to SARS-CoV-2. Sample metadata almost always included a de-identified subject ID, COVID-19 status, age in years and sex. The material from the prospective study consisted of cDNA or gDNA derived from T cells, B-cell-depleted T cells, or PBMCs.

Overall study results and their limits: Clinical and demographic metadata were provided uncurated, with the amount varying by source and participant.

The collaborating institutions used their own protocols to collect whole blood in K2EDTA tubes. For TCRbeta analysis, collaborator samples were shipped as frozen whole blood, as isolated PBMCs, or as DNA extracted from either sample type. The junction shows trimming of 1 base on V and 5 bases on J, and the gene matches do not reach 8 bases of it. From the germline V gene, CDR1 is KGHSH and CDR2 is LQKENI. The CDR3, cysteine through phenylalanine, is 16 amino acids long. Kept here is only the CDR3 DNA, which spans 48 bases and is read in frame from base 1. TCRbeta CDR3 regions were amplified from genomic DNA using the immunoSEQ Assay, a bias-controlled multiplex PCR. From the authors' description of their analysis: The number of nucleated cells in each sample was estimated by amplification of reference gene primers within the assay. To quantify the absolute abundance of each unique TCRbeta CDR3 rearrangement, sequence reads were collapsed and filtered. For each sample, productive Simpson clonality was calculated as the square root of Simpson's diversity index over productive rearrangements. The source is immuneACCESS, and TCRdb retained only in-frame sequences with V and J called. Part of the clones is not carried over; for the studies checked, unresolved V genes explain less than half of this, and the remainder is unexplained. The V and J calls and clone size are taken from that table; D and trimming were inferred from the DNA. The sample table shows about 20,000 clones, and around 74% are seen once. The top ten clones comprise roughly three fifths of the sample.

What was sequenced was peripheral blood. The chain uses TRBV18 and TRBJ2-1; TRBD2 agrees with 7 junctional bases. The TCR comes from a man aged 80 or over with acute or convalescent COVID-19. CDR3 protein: CASSPLAGRRDNEQFF. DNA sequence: TGTGCCAGCTCACCACTAGCGGGTCGAAGGGACAATGAGCAGTTCTTC.